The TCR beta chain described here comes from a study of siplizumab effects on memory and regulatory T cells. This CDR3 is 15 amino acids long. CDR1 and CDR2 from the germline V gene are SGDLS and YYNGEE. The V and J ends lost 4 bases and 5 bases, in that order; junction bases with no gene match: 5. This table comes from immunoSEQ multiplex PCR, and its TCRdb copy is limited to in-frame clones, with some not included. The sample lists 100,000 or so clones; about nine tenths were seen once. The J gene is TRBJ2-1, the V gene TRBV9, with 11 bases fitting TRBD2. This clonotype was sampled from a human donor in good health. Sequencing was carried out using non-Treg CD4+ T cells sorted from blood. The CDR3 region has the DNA TGTGCCAGCAGCACCGGGACTAGCGGCAACAATGAGCAGTTCTTC. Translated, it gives CASSTGTSGNNEQFF.